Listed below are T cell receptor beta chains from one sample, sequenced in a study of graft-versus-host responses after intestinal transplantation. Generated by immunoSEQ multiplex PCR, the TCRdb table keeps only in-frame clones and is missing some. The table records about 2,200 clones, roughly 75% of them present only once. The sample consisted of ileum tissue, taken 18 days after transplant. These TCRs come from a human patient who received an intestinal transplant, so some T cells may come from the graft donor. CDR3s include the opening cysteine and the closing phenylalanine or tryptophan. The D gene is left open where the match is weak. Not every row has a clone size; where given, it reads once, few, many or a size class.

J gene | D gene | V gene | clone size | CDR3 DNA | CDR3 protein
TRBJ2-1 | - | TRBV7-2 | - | TGTGCCAGCAGCTTGGGACCGACGGATGAGCAGTTCTTC | CASSLGPTDEQFF
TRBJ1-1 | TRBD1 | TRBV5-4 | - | TGTGCCAGCAGCTGGACAGGATCTAACACTGAAGCTTTCTTT | CASSWTGSNTEAFF
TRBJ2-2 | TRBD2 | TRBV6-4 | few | TGTGCCAGCAGTGACTACGCGGGAGGGAGGACCGGGGAGCTGTTTTTT | CASSDYAGGRTGELFF
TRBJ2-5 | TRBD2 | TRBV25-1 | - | TGTGCCAGCTCGCCCCGAGCGGGAGGAAGAATAGAGACCCAGTACTTC | CASSPRAGGRIETQYF
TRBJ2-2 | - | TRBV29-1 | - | TGCAGCATCGAGGGGCCCGGGGAGCTGTTTTTT | CSIEGPGELFF
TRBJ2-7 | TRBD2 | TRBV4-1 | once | TGCGCCAGCAGCCAAGGGCAAGCGGGGTTGACCTACGAGCAGTACTTC | CASSQGQAGLTYEQYF
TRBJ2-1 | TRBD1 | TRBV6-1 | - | TGTGCCAGCAGTGACGGGACAGGGTCCTACAATGAGCAGTTCTTC | CASSDGTGSYNEQFF
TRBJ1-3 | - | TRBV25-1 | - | TGTGCCAGCAGTGGGACAAACTCTGGAAACACCATATATTTT | CASSGTNSGNTIYF
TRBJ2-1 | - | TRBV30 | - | TGTGCCTGGAGGCCACTCCACAATGAGCAGTTCTTC | CAWRPLHNEQFF
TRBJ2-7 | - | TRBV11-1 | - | TGTGCCAGCAGCCCCCCAGGAGGCTACGAGCAGTACTTC | CASSPPGGYEQYF
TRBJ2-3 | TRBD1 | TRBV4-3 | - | TGCGCCAGCAGCCAAGACATCGGGACAGGGGGCGGGGATACGCAGTATTTT | CASSQDIGTGGGDTQYF
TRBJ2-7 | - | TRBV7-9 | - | TGTGCCAGCAGCGGAGCTATCTACGAGCAGTACTTC | CASSGAIYEQYF
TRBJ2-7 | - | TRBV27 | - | TGTGCCAGCAGTTGGGGACGGACCTACGAGCAGTACTTC | CASSWGRTYEQYF
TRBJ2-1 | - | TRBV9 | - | TGTGCCAGCAGCGGGGGGCCGGATATCAATGAGCAGTTCTTC | CASSGGPDINEQFF
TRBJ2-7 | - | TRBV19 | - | TGTGCCAGTAGTGCATCCCTCTCCTACGAGCAGTACTTC | CASSASLSYEQYF
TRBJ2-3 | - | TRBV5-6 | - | TGTGCCAGCAGTAAAAAAGGCACAGATACGCAGTATTTT | CASSKKGTDTQYF
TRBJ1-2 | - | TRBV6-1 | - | TGTGCCAGCAGCCCCGGGGGGTATGGCTACACCTTC | CASSPGGYGYTF
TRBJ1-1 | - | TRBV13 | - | TGTGCCAGCAGCTTAGGGAACACTGAAGCTTTCTTT | CASSLGNTEAFF
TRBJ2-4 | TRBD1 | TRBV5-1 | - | TGCGCCAGCAGCTCCAGGACAGGGGAGGCCTTAGCCAAAAACATTCAGTACTTC | CASSSRTGEALAKNIQYF
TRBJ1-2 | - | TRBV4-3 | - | TGCGCCAGCAGCGGTATTGGAGGTCGGCGAAAGACCTATGGCTACACCTTC | CASSGIGGRRKTYGYTF
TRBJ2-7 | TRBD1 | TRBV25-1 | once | TGTGCCAGCAGTGAATCAGGGGGCTACGAGCAGTACTTC | CASSESGGYEQYF
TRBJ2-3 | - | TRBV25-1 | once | TGTGCCAGCAGTGACAGCACAGATACGCAGTATTTT | CASSDSTDTQYF
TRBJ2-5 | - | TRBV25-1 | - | TGTGCCAGCAGTGAATACGAGACCCAGTACTTC | CASSEYETQYF
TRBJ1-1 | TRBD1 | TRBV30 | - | TGTGCCTGGTCTACAGGGGGGAACACTGAAGCTTTCTTT | CAWSTGGNTEAFF
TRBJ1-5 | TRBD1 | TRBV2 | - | TGTGCCAGCGGCCCTGGGACAGGGATTCAGCCCCAGCATTTT | CASGPGTGIQPQHF
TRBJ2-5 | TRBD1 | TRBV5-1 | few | TGCGCCAGCAGCGGACAGGGAGAGACCCAGTACTTC | CASSGQGETQYF
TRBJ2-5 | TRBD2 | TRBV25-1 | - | TGTGCCAGCAGTGTAGGTAGCGGGGGATTCGAGACCCAGTACTTC | CASSVGSGGFETQYF
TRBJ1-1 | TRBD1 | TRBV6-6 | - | TGTGCCAGCAGTTACTCGGGGACAGTAGCTTTCTTT | CASSYSGTVAFF
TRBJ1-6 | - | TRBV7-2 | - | TGTGCCAGCAGCTTAGTTCGCAATTCACCCCTCCACTTT | CASSLVRNSPLHF
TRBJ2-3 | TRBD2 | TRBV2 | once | TGTGCCAGCAGTGAAGAGTGGGAACTAGCGGGAGGAGGAGGTACGCAGTATTTT | CASSEEWELAGGGGTQYF
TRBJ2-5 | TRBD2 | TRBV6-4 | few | TGTGCCAGCTGGGAGACTAGCGGGGGGGCTGAAGGGACCCAGTACTTC | CASWETSGGAEGTQYF
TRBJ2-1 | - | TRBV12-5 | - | TGTGCTAGTCCCGGGCCATCCGACAATGAGCAGTTCTTC | CASPGPSDNEQFF
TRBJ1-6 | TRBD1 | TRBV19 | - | TGTGCCAGTAGTGGACAGGGTAATTCACCCCTCCACTTT | CASSGQGNSPLHF
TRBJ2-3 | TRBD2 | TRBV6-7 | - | TGTGCCAGCAGACTAGCGGGAGGCACAGATACGCAGTATTTT | CASRLAGGTDTQYF
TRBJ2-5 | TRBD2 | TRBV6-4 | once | TGTGCCAGCAGTGACGTTAGCGGGAGAGGGCAAGAGACCCAGTACTTC | CASSDVSGRGQETQYF
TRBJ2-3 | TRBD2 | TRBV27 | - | TGTGCCAGCAGTTCACCCTCTTGGACTAGCGGGGTCGGAGATACGCAGTATTTT | CASSSPSWTSGVGDTQYF
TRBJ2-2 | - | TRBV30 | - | TGTGCCTGGAGGGGCACCGGGGAGCTGTTTTTT | CAWRGTGELFF